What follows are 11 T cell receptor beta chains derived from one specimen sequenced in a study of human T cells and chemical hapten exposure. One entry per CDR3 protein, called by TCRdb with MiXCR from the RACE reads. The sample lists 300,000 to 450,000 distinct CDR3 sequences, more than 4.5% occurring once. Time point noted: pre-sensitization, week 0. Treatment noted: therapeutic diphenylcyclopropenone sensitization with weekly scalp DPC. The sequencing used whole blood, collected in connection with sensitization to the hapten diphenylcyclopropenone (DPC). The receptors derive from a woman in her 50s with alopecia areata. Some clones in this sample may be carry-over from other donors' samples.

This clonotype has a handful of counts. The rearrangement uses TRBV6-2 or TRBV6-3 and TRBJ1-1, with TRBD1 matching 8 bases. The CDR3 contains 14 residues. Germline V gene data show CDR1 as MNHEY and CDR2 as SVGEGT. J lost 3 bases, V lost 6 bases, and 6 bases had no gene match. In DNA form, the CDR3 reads TGTGCCAGCAGGCAGGGGGCTCATGACACTGAAGCTTTCTTT. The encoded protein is CASRQGAHDTEAFF.

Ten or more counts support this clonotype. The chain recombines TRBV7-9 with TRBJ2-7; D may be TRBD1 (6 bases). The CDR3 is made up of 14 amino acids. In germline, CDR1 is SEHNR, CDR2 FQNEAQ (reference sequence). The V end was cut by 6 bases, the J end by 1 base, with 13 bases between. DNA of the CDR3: TGTGCCAGCAGTGGGGGCAGACCATCCTACGAGCAGTACTTC. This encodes CASSGGRPSYEQYF.

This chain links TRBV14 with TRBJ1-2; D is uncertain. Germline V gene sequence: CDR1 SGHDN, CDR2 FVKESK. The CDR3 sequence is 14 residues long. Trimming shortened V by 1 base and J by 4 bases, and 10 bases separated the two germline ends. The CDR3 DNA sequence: TGTGCCAGCAGCCAAGCGGGCCCCACCTATGGCTACACCTTC. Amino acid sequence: CASSQAGPTYGYTF.

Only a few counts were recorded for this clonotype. The CDR3 here is CSARYSGTYEQYF. CDR3 coding DNA: TGCAGTGCTAGATATAGCGGAACCTACGAGCAGTACTTC. The chain has TRBV20-1 and TRBJ2-7; perhaps TRBD2 as D (6 bases). The CDR3 contains 13 residues. The germline V gene encodes CDR1 DFQATT and CDR2 SNEGSKA (reference sequence). V shed 2 bases and J shed 2 bases, with 10 bases lying between them.

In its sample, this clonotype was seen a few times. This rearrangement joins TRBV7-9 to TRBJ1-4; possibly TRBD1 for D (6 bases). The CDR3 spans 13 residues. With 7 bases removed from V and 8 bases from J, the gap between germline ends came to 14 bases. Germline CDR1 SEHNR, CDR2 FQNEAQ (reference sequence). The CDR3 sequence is CASTGGRGEKLFF. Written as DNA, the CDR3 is TGTGCCAGCACGGGGGGCAGAGGGGAAAAACTGTTTTTT.

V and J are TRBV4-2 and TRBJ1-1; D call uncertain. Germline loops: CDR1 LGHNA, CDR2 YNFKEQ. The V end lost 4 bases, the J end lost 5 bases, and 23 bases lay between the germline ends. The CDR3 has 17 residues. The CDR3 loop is CASSPQQDTGYWTEAFF. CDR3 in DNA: TGTGCCAGCAGCCCCCAACAAGATACCGGGTACTGGACTGAAGCTTTCTTT.

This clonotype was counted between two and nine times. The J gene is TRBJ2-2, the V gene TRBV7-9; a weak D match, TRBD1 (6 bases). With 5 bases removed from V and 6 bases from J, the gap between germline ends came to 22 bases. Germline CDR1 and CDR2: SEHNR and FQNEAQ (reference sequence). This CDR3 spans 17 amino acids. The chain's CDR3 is CASSVYRDTVRPGELFF. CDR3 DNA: TGTGCCAGCAGCGTCTACCGGGACACCGTGCGCCCCGGGGAGCTGTTTTTT.

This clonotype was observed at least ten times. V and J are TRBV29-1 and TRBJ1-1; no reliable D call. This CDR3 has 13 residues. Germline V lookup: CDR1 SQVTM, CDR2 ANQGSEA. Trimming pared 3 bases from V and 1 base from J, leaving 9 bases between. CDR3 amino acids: CSVDTNRNTEAFF. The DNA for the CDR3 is TGCAGCGTTGATACGAACCGGAACACTGAAGCTTTCTTT.

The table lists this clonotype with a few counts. The DNA of the CDR3 is TGTGCCAGCAGCTACAGGGCCATAGACTGGGGCTACACCTTC. Translating gives CASSYRAIDWGYTF. The chain is built from TRBV27 and TRBJ1-2; D may be TRBD1 (6 bases). Trimming took off 6 bases at V and 8 bases at J, with 19 bases between the two ends. The CDR3 spans 14 residues. Germline-derived CDR1 and CDR2 are MNHEY and SMNVEV (reference sequence).

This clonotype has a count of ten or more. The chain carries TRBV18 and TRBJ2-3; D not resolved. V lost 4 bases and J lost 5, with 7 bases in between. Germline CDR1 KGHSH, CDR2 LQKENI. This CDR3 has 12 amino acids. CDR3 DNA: TGTGCCAGCTCACAGGAGCAAGATACGCAGTATTTT. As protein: CASSQEQDTQYF.

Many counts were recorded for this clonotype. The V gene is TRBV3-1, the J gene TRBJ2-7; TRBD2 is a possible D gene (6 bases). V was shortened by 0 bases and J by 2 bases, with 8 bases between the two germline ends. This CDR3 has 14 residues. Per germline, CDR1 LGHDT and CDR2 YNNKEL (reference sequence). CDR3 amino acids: CASSQDRGAYEQYF. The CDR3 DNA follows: TGTGCCAGCAGCCAAGATCGCGGGGCCTACGAGCAGTACTTC.